The sample holds a few counts of the clone carrying this TCR beta chain. The data were obtained in a study of tumor-infiltrating lymphocytes in glioblastoma multiforme. CDR1 is SGHNT, CDR2 YENEEA, per germline. The CDR3 sequence is 13 residues long. V was cut by 5 bases and J by 3 bases, with 11 bases left in between. Multiple V-beta primers and a C-beta primer amplified TCRB from RNA. No unique molecular identifiers were described for these TCRB libraries. TCRdb re-called the multiplex PCR reads with MiXCR, one entry per CDR3 protein. Of about 9,000 distinct CDR3 sequences in the sample, 74% are singletons; the top ten hold 70% to 80%.

The rearrangement links TRBV11-3 to TRBJ2-7, with D unresolved. Sequencing used brain tumor tissue. The source is a male donor with glioblastoma. The CDR3 region is CASSDQPGYEQYF. The CDR3 bases are TGTGCCAGCAGCGATCAACCAGGCTACGAGCAGTACTTC.